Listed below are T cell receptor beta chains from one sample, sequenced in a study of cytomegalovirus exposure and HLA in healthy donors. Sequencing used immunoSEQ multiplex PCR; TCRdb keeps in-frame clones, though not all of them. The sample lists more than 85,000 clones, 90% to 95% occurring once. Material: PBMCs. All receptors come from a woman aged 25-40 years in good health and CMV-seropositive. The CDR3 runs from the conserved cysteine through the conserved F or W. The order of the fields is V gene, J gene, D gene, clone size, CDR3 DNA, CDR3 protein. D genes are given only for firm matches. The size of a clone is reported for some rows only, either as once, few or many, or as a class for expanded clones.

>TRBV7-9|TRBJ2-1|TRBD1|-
TGTGCCAGCAGCCAGGACAGGGCGACCTACAATGAGCAGTTCTTC
CASSQDRATYNEQFF
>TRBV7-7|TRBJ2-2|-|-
TGTGCCAGCAGCTTAGAACAAAACACCGGGGAGCTGTTTTTT
CASSLEQNTGELFF
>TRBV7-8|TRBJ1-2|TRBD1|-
TGTGCCAGCAGCCCCGCGGGACAGGGGGGCTATGGCTACACCTTC
CASSPAGQGGYGYTF
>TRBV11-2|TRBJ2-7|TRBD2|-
TGTGCCAGCAGCTTAGTTGCTAGCGGGCACGAGCAGTACTTC
CASSLVASGHEQYF
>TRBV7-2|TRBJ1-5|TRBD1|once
TGTGCCAGCAGCTCGACAGGGGGCTTTTGGCAGCCCCAGCATTTT
CASSSTGGFWQPQHF
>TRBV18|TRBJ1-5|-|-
TGTGCCAGCTCCCCGGACTCGGGTCAACAGCCCCAGCATTTT
CASSPDSGQQPQHF
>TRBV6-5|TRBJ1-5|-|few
TGTGCCAGCAAACAAGACAGCTACAATCAGCCCCAGCATTTT
CASKQDSYNQPQHF
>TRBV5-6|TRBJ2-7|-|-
TGTGCCAGCAGCTGGCTAGCGAACTCCTACGAGCAGTACTTC
CASSWLANSYEQYF
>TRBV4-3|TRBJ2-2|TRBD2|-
TGCGCCAGCAGCCAAGATCCCTGGACAGGGGGACTAGCGGGAGCGGCGGGGGAGCTGTTTTTT
CASSQDPWTGGLAGAAGELFF
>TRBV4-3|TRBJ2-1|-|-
TGCGCCAGCAGCCAAGATGTAGCGGAGGAGGGCTATGAGCAGTTCTTC
CASSQDVAEEGYEQFF
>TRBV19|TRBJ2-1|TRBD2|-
TGTGCCAGTAGTATAGTGGGACTAGCGGACAATGAGCAGTTCTTC
CASSIVGLADNEQFF
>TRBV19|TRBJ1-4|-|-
TGTGCCAGTAGTATGGAGCAGATACCTACAGGGCTAACTAATGAAAAACTGTTTTTT
CASSMEQIPTGLTNEKLFF
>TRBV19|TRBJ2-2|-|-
TGTGCCAGTAAAGCGGGTCCTGGGACCGGGGAGCTGTTTTTT
CASKAGPGTGELFF
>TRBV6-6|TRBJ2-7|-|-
TGTGCCAGCAGAAAACATGAGGGCTACTACGAGCAGTACTTC
CASRKHEGYYEQYF
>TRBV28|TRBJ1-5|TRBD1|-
TGTGCCAGCAGCCCCGGGACAGGGAATCAGCCCCAGCATTTT
CASSPGTGNQPQHF
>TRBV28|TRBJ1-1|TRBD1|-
TGTGCCAGCAGTTTCTTGACAGGGGATGCTGAAGCTTTCTTT
CASSFLTGDAEAFF
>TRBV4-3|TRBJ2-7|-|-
TGCGCCAGCAGCCATGGCGGTAGCTCCTACGAGCAGTACTTC
CASSHGGSSYEQYF
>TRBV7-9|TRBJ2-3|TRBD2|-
TGTGCCAGCAGCTTAGGACTAGCGGGATTGGCAGATACGCAGTATTTT
CASSLGLAGLADTQYF
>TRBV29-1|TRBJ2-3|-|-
TGCAGCGTTGGTGGAGGGCCCCGCACAGATACGCAGTATTTT
CSVGGGPRTDTQYF
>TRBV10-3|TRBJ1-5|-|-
TGTGCCATCAGTGACAGGGTGGTATCCCGCAGCAATCAGCCCCAGCATTTT
CAISDRVVSRSNQPQHF
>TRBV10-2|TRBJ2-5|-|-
TGCGCCAGCAGTACTAGCTTTCGAATAGAGACCCAGTACTTC
CASSTSFRIETQYF
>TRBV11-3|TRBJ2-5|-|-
TGTGCCAGCAGCGCGGGACTGACACAAGAGACCCAGTACTTC
CASSAGLTQETQYF
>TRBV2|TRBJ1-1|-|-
TGTGCCAGCAGCGGACTGTTCTCTTCTGAAGCTTTCTTT
CASSGLFSSEAFF
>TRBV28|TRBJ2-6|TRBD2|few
TGTGCCAGCAGTACACTAGCGGGAGTGACACTTGGGGCCAACGTCCTGACTTTC
CASSTLAGVTLGANVLTF
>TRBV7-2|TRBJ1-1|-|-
TGTGCCAGCAGCCCGAAGGGGTCGGGAGGGGCTGAAGCTTTCTTT
CASSPKGSGGAEAFF
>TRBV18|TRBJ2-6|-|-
TGTGCCAGCTCACCGGCGGCGGAACGCTCTGGGGCCAACGTCCTGACTTTC
CASSPAAERSGANVLTF
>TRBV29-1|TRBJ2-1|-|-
TGCAGCGTTGAAGAGGGCAGGGGTTATGAGCAGTTCTTC
CSVEEGRGYEQFF
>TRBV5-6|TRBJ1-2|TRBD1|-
TGTGCCTCCCTGGAGGCAGGGGGCGCAGATTATGGCTACACCTTC
CASLEAGGADYGYTF
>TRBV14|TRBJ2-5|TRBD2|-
TGTGCCAGCAGCCAGACGGGCCCTCTAGCGGGGTTGCAAGAGACCCAGTACTTC
CASSQTGPLAGLQETQYF
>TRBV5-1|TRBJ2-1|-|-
TGCGCCAGCAGCTACGACACAAATGAGCAGTTCTTC
CASSYDTNEQFF
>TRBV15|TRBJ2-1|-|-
TGTGCCACCGGCTCAGGGGAGTACAATGAGCAGTTCTTC
CATGSGEYNEQFF
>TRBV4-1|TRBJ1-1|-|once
TGCGCCAGCAGCCCGATGGGGGGGAACACTGAAGCTTTCTTT
CASSPMGGNTEAFF
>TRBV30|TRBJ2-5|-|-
TGTGCCTGGAGTGTCAGCCAAGAGACCCAGTACTTC
CAWSVSQETQYF
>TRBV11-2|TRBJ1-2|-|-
TGTGCCAGCAGCCAAAGGAGGGAACGGAGCTATGGCTACACCTTC
CASSQRRERSYGYTF
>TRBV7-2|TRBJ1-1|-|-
TGTGCCAGCAGCCCCGGCAGGGGGAACACTGAAGCTTTCTTT
CASSPGRGNTEAFF
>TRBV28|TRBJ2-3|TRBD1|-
TGTGCCAGCAGTATAAACCGGGACAGGGGTCCGACAGATACGCAGTATTTT
CASSINRDRGPTDTQYF